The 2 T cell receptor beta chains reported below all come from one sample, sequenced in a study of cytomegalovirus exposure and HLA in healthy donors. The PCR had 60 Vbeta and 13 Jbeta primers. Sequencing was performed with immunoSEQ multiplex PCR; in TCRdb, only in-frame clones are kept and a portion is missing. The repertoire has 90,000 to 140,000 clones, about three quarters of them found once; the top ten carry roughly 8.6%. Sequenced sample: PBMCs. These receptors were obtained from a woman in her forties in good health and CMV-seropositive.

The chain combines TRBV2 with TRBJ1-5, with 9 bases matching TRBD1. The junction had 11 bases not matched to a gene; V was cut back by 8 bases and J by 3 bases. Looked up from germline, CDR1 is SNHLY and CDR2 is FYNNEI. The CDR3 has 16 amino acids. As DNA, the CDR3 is TGTGCCAGCTGCCGGGACAGGGAGATAGTCAATCAGCCCCAGCATTTT. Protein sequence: CASCRDREIVNQPQHF.

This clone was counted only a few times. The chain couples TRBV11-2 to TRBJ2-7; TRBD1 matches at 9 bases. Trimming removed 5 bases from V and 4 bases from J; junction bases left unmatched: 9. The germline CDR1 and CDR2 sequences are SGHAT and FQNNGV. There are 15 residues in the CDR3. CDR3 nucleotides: TGTGCCAGCAGCGCGCACCGGGACAGGGTGTACGAGCAGTACTTC. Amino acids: CASSAHRDRVYEQYF.